Detailed here is one T cell receptor beta chain. Other DNA sequences in the sample encode the same CDR3. The sample is drawn from a study of blood T cell repertoires in COVID-19. In the study overall: The United States, Italy and Spain supplied acute and convalescent COVID-19 samples.

The CDR3 sequence is 14 residues long. Per germline, CDR1 SGHRS and CDR2 YFSETQ. Losses at the gene ends were 4 bases for V and 1 base for J; bases not matched to a gene: 2. The table came from immunoSEQ multiplex PCR; TCRdb's copy has only in-frame clones and leaves some out. Among some 220,000 clones, around 82% were seen once, and the ten largest hold 2% to 2.5%. The V gene is TRBV5-1, the J gene TRBJ1-1; 9 bases agree with TRBD1. The clonotype comes from a woman aged 55-69 years with acute or convalescent COVID-19. Input material: peripheral blood. This chain's CDR3 is CASSRGQGNTEAFF. The DNA for the CDR3 is TGCGCCAGCAGCAGGGGACAGGGGAACACTGAAGCTTTCTTT.